This T cell receptor (beta chain) was retrieved from a study of prognosis after radiotherapy for stage I lung cancer. This clonotype was recorded at least ten times. Starting from genomic DNA, TCR beta CDR3 was amplified through two-round multiplex PCR. First-round PCR, the initial amplification, used primers specific to each TRBV and TRBJ gene. TCRdb reanalysed the multiplex PCR reads using MiXCR and keeps one entry per CDR3 protein. Of 20,000 to 30,000 distinct CDR3 sequences listed, around two fifths are singletons. The germline V gene has CDR1 MGHDK and CDR2 SYGVNS. The CDR3 is 11 amino acids. Trimming removed 6 bases from V and 4 bases from J, with 6 bases in between.

The sample consisted of PBMCs, taken before or after stereotactic body radiation therapy (not recorded which). The clonotype was recovered from a donor over 45 with non-small cell lung cancer. The chain couples TRBV25-1 to TRBJ2-5; no firm D call. This chain's CDR3 is CASRWGETQYF. The CDR3 coding sequence is TGTGCCAGCAGGTGGGGAGAGACCCAGTACTTC. The full variable domain, completed using reference TRBV25-1 and TRBJ2-5, is EADIYQTPRYLVIGTGKKITLECSQTMGHDKMYWYQQDPGMELHLIHYSYGVNSTEKGDLSSESTVSRIRTEHFPLTLESARPSHTSQYLCASRWGETQYFGPGTRLLVL.